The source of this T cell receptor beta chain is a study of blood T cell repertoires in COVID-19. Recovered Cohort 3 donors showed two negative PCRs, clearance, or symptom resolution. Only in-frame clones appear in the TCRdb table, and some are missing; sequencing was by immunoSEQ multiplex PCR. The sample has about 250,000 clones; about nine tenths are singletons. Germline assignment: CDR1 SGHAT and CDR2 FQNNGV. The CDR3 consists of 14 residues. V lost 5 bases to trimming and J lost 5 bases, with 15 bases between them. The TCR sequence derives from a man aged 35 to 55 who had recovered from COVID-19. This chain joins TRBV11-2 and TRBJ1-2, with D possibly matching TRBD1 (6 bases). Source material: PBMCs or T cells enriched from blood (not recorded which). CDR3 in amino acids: CASSRPGTIYGYTF. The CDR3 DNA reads TGTGCCAGCAGCAGACCCGGGACAATTTATGGCTACACCTTC.